The 6 T cell receptor beta chains below all came from one sample that was sequenced in a study of T-cell memory formation after mild COVID-19. TCRdb re-called the 5' RACE reads through MiXCR, storing one row per CDR3 protein. In the table there are 58,000 or so distinct CDR3 sequences, about 27% of which are singletons. Sample: PBMCs or a T cell subset sorted from them (not recorded which). Receptors originate from a young man who had mild COVID-19 (a few samples of this study predate the infection). Cell type and time point are not known.

The chain employs TRBV11-1 and TRBJ2-2; D uncertain. Trimming removed 0 bases at V and 0 bases at J, with 8 bases between. CDR3 size: 16 residues. Germline CDR1 SGHAT, CDR2 FQDESV (reference sequence). The CDR3 DNA reads as TGTGCCAGCAGCTTAGCGCCTAGAACGAACACCGGGGAGCTGTTTTTT. Translated: CASSLAPRTNTGELFF.

The CDR3 sequence: CASSDRDRDPYEQYF. The CDR3 DNA follows: TGTGCCAGCAGCGACCGGGACAGGGACCCCTACGAGCAGTACTTC. The chain combines TRBV11-3 with TRBJ2-7; 9 bases agree with TRBD1. The CDR3 loop spans 15 amino acids. CDR1 is SGHNT, CDR2 YENEEA, per germline. J gave up 2 bases and V 5 bases, and 7 bases lay outside the gene matches.

The J gene is TRBJ2-7, the V gene TRBV7-6, with 9 bases identical to TRBD1. The CDR3 length is 14 residues. Per germline, CDR1 SGHVS and CDR2 FNYEAQ. J lost 2 bases, V lost 9 bases, and 8 bases had no gene match. The CDR3 sequence: CASGPGQGPYEQYF. The CDR3 DNA reads as TGTGCCAGTGGGCCCGGACAGGGGCCCTACGAGCAGTACTTC.

This clonotype came up a few times. This chain uses TRBV20-1 with TRBJ1-1; weak D call: TRBD1 (6 bases). Germline V gene lookup returns CDR1 DFQATT and CDR2 SNEGSKA (reference sequence). The CDR3 runs to 14 residues. V was cut by 3 bases and J by 7 bases, with 18 bases left in between. CDR3 DNA: TGCAGTGCTAGTTCCTTGGGGACACGACATGAAGCTTTCTTT. It is translated as CSASSLGTRHEAFF.

The chain combines TRBV2 with TRBJ2-7; D not resolved. CDR1 and CDR2 from the germline V gene are SNHLY and FYNNEI. Trimming left V 7 bases short and J 0 bases short, with 7 bases between. This CDR3 has 12 amino acids. The CDR3 sequence is CASKGSSYEQYF. CDR3 nucleotides: TGTGCCAGCAAGGGCAGCTCCTACGAGCAGTACTTC.

V and J are TRBV27 and TRBJ1-5; 9 nucleotides line up with TRBD1. The CDR3 is 15 amino acids. The junction had 6 bases not matched to a gene; V was cut back by 2 bases and J by 7 bases. Germline V gives CDR1 MNHEY, CDR2 SMNVEV (reference sequence). The CDR3 region has the DNA TGTGCCAGCAGTTTAGGACAGGGGTTGAGGCAGCCCCAGCATTTT. Its translation: CASSLGQGLRQPQHF.